This TCR beta chain is from a study of cytomegalovirus exposure and HLA in healthy donors. While unrecorded immune exposures were likely, the donors were nominally healthy when sampled. The V gene's germline CDR1 is KGHSH and CDR2 LQKENI. The CDR3 is 16 amino acids. V was clipped by 0 bases and J by 8 bases, with 16 bases between them. This clone was observed once. Amplification used 60 Vbeta primers and 13 Jbeta primers. The protocol was immunoSEQ multiplex PCR, while the TCRdb copy is restricted to in-frame clones and leaves out a portion. The data show tens of thousands of clones, about 80% seen once.

This clonotype originated in a man aged 45-65 years in good health and CMV-seropositive. Sequencing was performed on PBMCs. This chain connects TRBV18 to TRBJ2-2, with D maybe TRBD1 (6 bases). The CDR3: CASSPPRGKDLGELFF. Here the CDR3 DNA reads TGTGCCAGCTCACCACCGAGGGGGAAGGACCTAGGGGAGCTGTTTTTT.